A single sample is the source of the 25 T cell receptor beta chains below, sequenced in a study of cytomegalovirus exposure and HLA in healthy donors. Generated by immunoSEQ multiplex PCR, the TCRdb table keeps only in-frame clones and is missing some. The profile shows about 56,000 clones, roughly 93% of them singletons. Material for sequencing was PBMCs. Receptor source: a woman aged 18-29 years in good health and CMV-seropositive.

The chain couples TRBV2 to TRBJ2-1, with 11 bases identical to TRBD2. The V gene end was trimmed by 11 bases and the J gene end by 6 bases; junction bases not matched to a gene: 12. The CDR3 has 15 amino acids. Germline CDR1 SNHLY, CDR2 FYNNEI. The CDR3 here is CASQQVAGGLNEQFF. CDR3 sequence (DNA): TGTGCCTCTCAGCAGGTAGCGGGGGGGCTCAATGAGCAGTTCTTC.

The chain joins TRBV6-6 to TRBJ1-1, with 11 nucleotides matching TRBD1. Germline CDR1 is MNHNY and CDR2 is SVGAGI (reference sequence). This CDR3 is built from 14 residues. J lost 9 bases, V lost 5 bases, and 8 bases had no gene match. The CDR3 bases are TGTGCCAGCAGTAGCCGGGACAGGGGGGACAAAGCTTTCTTT. Translating it yields CASSSRDRGDKAFF.

The chain has TRBV28 and TRBJ2-7; perhaps TRBD1 as D (5 bases). Looked up from germline, CDR1 is MDHEN and CDR2 is SYDVKM. V was pared by 7 bases and J by 8 bases, with 21 bases between. The CDR3 contains 14 residues. CDR3 amino acids: CASTLPSTGWKQYF. As DNA, the CDR3 is TGTGCCAGCACCTTACCCTCCACAGGATGGAAGCAGTACTTC. The variable domain in full, completed from reference TRBV28 and TRBJ2-7, reads DVKVTQSSRYLVKRTGEKVFLECVQDMDHENMFWYRQDPGLGLRLIYFSYDVKMKEKGDIPEGYSVSREKKERFSLILESASTNQTSMYLCASTLPSTGWKQYFGPGTRLTVT.

This clone was seen only once. The V gene is TRBV5-1, the J gene TRBJ2-3; tentatively, D is TRBD1 (5 bases). Germline-derived CDR1 and CDR2 are SGHRS and YFSETQ. Between the trimmed V and J ends, which lost 0 bases and 1 base, there was a span of 12 bases. This CDR3 comprises 16 residues. DNA for the CDR3: TGCGCCAGCAGCTTGGTAGGGGCAGGCCGCACAGATACGCAGTATTTT. The encoded protein is CASSLVGAGRTDTQYF.

The CDR3 DNA is TGTGCCAGCAGCACCCGAACCTCAGGACTCCCACCCCGGGACATTCAGTACTTC. This gives the protein CASSTRTSGLPPRDIQYF. This rearrangement joins TRBV7-2 to TRBJ2-4; tentatively, D is TRBD2 (5 bases). The ends were cut back, 5 bases at V and 8 bases at J, with 28 bases in the middle. Germline loops: CDR1 SGHTA, CDR2 FQGNSA. The CDR3 spans 18 residues.

The J gene is TRBJ2-1, the V gene TRBV7-8; D is unresolved. V was cut by 5 bases and J by 6 bases, with 5 bases left in between. In germline, CDR1 is SGHVS, CDR2 FQNEAQ. The CDR3 contains 11 residues. CDR3 residues: CASSATNEQFF. CDR3 sequence (DNA): TGTGCCAGCAGCGCTACCAATGAGCAGTTCTTC.

V and J are TRBV5-3 and TRBJ2-3, with TRBD1 matching over 8 bases. TRBV5-3 is noted as an ORF with a role that remains uncertain. The CDR3 totals 19 residues. V shed 4 bases, J shed 1 base, and the junction held 17 bases outside the gene matches. The CDR3 sequence is CARSPAAGQGAHGTDTQYF. In DNA, the CDR3 is TGTGCCAGAAGCCCGGCGGCAGGTCAGGGGGCGCACGGCACAGATACGCAGTATTTT.

With regard to this clone: At one boundary the junction diverges from the germline segment, which might be a read error. The rearrangement joins TRBV4-1 to TRBJ2-1, with 10 bases matching TRBD1. The CDR3 extends over 16 amino acids. Per germline, CDR1 MGHRA and CDR2 YSYEKL. Here the CDR3 reads CASSQVRGQGNNKQFF. The CDR3 DNA reads TGCGCCAGCAGCCAAGTTAGGGGACAGGGGAACAATAAGCAGTTCTTC.

V usage is TRBV6-1 and J usage is TRBJ2-7; 7 positions match TRBD2. Germline V gene sequence: CDR1 MNHNS, CDR2 SASEGT. The CDR3 sequence is 17 residues long. The J segment lost 0 bases and the V segment lost 0 bases, leaving 8 bases of the junction unmatched. CDR3 bases: TGTGCCAGCAGTGAAGCGTTCAGCGGGGCGAACTCCTACGAGCAGTACTTC. It encodes CASSEAFSGANSYEQYF.

The chain uses TRBV27 and TRBJ1-6; D is uncertain. This CDR3 is 13 amino acids long. Per the germline V gene, CDR1 is MNHEY and CDR2 is SMNVEV (reference sequence). V was pared by 4 bases and J by 3 bases, with 4 bases between. The CDR3 coding sequence is TGTGCCAGCAGTTCCATCTATAATTCACCCCTCCACTTT. Its translation is CASSSIYNSPLHF.

The chain combines TRBV16 with TRBJ2-7, with TRBD2 matching over 8 bases. The V gene's germline CDR1 is KGHSY and CDR2 FQNENV. CDR3 size: 11 residues. J lost 10 bases, V lost 3 bases, and 2 bases had no gene match. The DNA for the CDR3 is TGTGCCAGCAGCCAGGGACTAGGACAGTACTTC. It specifies CASSQGLGQYF. The full variable domain, rest sourced from reference TRBV16 and TRBJ2-7, is GEEVAQTPKHLVRGEGQKAKLYCAPIKGHSYVFWYQQVLKNEFKFLISFQNENVFDETGMPKERFSAKCLPNSPCSLEIQATKLEDSAVYFCASSQGLGQYFGPGTRLTVT.

The table lists this clone with a count of one. The chain combines TRBV28 with TRBJ2-5; 7 nucleotides line up with TRBD2. The CDR3 totals 17 residues. V lost 4 bases, J lost 7 bases, and 18 bases stayed unmatched. The germline V gene encodes CDR1 MDHEN and CDR2 SYDVKM. The CDR3 nucleotides are TGTGCCAGCAGTTACCAAGTCCTCATGGGAGGGTTGTGGACCCAGTACTTC. As protein: CASSYQVLMGGLWTQYF.

This CDR3 is CASLAGRPQETQYF. As DNA, the CDR3 is TGTGCCAGCCTAGCGGGGCGACCCCAAGAGACCCAGTACTTC. The rearrangement links TRBV28 to TRBJ2-5, with 9 bases identical to TRBD2. Germline lookup yields CDR1 MDHEN and CDR2 SYDVKM. The CDR3 extends over 14 amino acids. Trimming removed 8 bases from V and 1 base from J; junction bases left unmatched: 5.

The V and J genes are TRBV9 and TRBJ2-6; the D is unclear. Germline V gives CDR1 SGDLS, CDR2 YYNGEE. This CDR3 has 15 residues. Trimming removed 0 bases at V and 4 bases at J, with 8 bases between. CDR3: CASSVGSPGANVLTF. CDR3 bases: TGTGCCAGCAGCGTAGGTAGTCCCGGGGCCAACGTCCTGACTTTC.

The V gene is TRBV20-1, the J gene TRBJ1-6, with a tentative D call TRBD1 (5 bases). Trimming took 2 bases from V and 18 from J, leaving 11 bases between them. The germline V gene encodes CDR1 DFQATT and CDR2 SNEGSKA (reference sequence). The CDR3 covers 10 residues. The CDR3 region is CSARLGLNHF. As DNA, the CDR3 is TGCAGTGCTAGACTGGGACTCAACCACTTT.

The chain recombines TRBV11-2 with TRBJ1-3; maybe TRBD1 (6 bases). CDR3 length equals 16 residues. Trimming took off 6 bases at V and 0 bases at J, with 15 bases between the two ends. CDR1 and CDR2 from the germline V gene are SGHAT and FQNNGV. The CDR3 region has the DNA TGTGCCAGCAGATCAACGGGGGGCTTCTCTGGAAACACCATATATTTT. It codes for CASRSTGGFSGNTIYF.

This sequence joins TRBV27 and TRBJ1-1; D remains ambiguous. CDR1 and CDR2 (germline): MNHEY, SMNVEV (reference sequence). The CDR3 totals 14 residues. V lost 1 base, J lost 1 base, and 7 bases lay in between. CDR3 loop: CASSLFAGNTEAFF. The CDR3 region has the DNA TGTGCCAGCAGTTTATTCGCGGGGAACACTGAAGCTTTCTTT.

This chain connects TRBV5-1 to TRBJ2-2; 8 bases line up with TRBD1. Germline V gene lookup returns CDR1 SGHRS and CDR2 YFSETQ. With V trimmed by 4 bases and J by 3 bases, 5 bases remained unmatched. CDR3 length: 15 residues. CDR3 amino acids: CASSATTGDTGELFF. DNA for the CDR3: TGCGCCAGCAGCGCGACGACAGGGGACACCGGGGAGCTGTTTTTT.

The chain is built from TRBV29-1 and TRBJ1-1; D perhaps matches TRBD1 (6 bases). Germline V CDR1 and CDR2: SQVTM, ANQGSEA. This CDR3 comprises 11 residues. Trimming took 8 bases from V and 5 from J, leaving 12 bases between them. The DNA for the CDR3 is TGCAGCTTACAGGGACGGACTGAAGCTTTCTTT. It codes for CSLQGRTEAFF.

The gene calls are TRBV4-1 and TRBJ1-1; D might be TRBD1 (6 bases). V lost 0 bases to trimming and J lost 5 bases, with 16 bases between them. Germline V CDR1 and CDR2: MGHRA, YSYEKL. CDR3 length equals 16 residues. CDR3 in amino acids: CASSQEPGASKTEAFF. The CDR3 bases are TGCGCCAGCAGCCAAGAGCCAGGGGCAAGTAAGACTGAAGCTTTCTTT.

The chain links TRBV5-1 to TRBJ2-7; D unresolved. Germline assignment: CDR1 SGHRS and CDR2 YFSETQ. Deletions cut 0 bases from V and 2 bases from J, with 9 bases between. This CDR3 has 14 residues. CDR3 sequence (DNA): TGCGCCAGCAGCTTGGGTGACACACCCTACGAGCAGTACTTC. It is translated as CASSLGDTPYEQYF.

The chain combines TRBV7-2 with TRBJ1-4, with 8 bases matching TRBD1. The ends lost 5 bases at V and 2 bases at J; junction bases unmatched: 7. Germline CDR1 reads SGHTA; CDR2 reads FQGNSA. The length of the CDR3 is 16 residues. CDR3 sequence reads: CASSTGQGRTNEKLFF. The DNA for the CDR3 is TGTGCCAGCAGCACTGGACAGGGTAGGACTAATGAAAAACTGTTTTTT.

The chain carries TRBV6-6 and TRBJ2-1; D is perhaps TRBD1 (6 bases). The CDR3 length is 13 residues. Germline CDR1 is MNHNY and CDR2 is SVGAGI (reference sequence). With 4 bases removed from V and 9 bases from J, the gap between germline ends came to 13 bases. This chain's CDR3 is CASSFRTVTEQFF. CDR3 bases: TGTGCCAGCAGTTTCAGGACAGTCACTGAGCAGTTCTTC.

The rearrangement links TRBV18 to TRBJ1-5, with D maybe TRBD1 (6 bases). Germline CDR1 reads KGHSH; CDR2 reads LQKENI. This CDR3 is built from 15 residues. V was clipped by 6 bases and J by 0 bases, with 12 bases between them. CDR3 sequence (DNA): TGTGCCAGCTCGCCTACAGGGAATAGCAATCAGCCCCAGCATTTT. Its translation: CASSPTGNSNQPQHF. The whole variable domain, remainder taken from reference TRBV18 and TRBJ1-5, is NAGVMQNPRHLVRRRGQEARLRCSPMKGHSHVYWYRQLPEEGLKFMVYLQKENIIDESGMPKERFSAEFPKEGPSILRIQQVVRGDSAAYFCASSPTGNSNQPQHFGDGTRLSIL.

J is TRBJ2-3 and V is TRBV6-4, with 8 bases matching TRBD2. V was clipped by 3 bases and J by 4 bases; unmatched bases: 3. The CDR3 length is 14 residues. The germline V gene has CDR1 MRHNA and CDR2 SNTAGT. The CDR3 DNA is TGTGCCAGCAGTGAAAACGGGGGGGCAGATACGCAGTATTTT. It encodes CASSENGGADTQYF.